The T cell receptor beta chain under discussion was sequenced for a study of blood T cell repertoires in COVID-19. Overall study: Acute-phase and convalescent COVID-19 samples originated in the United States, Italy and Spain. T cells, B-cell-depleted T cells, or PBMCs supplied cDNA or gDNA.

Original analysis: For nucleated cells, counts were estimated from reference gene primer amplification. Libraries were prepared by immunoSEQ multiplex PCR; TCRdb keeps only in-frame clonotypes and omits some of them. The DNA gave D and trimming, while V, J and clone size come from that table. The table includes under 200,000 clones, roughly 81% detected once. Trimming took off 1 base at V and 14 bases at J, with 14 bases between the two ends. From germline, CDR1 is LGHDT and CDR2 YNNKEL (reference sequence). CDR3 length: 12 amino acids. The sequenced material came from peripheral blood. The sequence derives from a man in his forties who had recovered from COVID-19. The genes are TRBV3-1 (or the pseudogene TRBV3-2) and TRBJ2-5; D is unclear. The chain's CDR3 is CASSQGSSVIYF. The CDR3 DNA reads TGTGCCAGCAGCCAAGGAAGCAGCGTAATATACTTC.